In this sample, the clone carrying this T cell receptor delta chain is medium-sized. This may stem from a read error, because a much larger clone lies one nucleotide away. The source of the sample is a study of gamma-delta T cells after stem cell transplantation. TCRdb re-called the RT-PCR reads through CATT. Counted here are 2,000 to 2,500 delta-chain clones, about 4.6% occurring once; the ten biggest clones make up about 33%. The specimen was gamma-delta T cells. The origin of this receptor is a human donor. It is not recorded whose cells these are; they may come from a transplant donor.

This CDR3 is CACDRLGAMYTDKLIF. CDR3 DNA: TGTGCCTGTGACCGGCTGGGGGCTATGTACACCGATAAACTCATCTTT. This chain links TRDV2 with TRDJ1; 7 nucleotides match TRDD3. The germline V gene encodes CDR1 GEAIGNYY and CDR2 EKD. The CDR3 is 16 amino acids. The V segment lost 3 bases and the J segment 0 bases; nucleotides outside the gene matches: 9.